These T cell receptor beta chains were read from a single sample in a study of early stage breast cancer tumors. Sequencing used immunoSEQ multiplex PCR; TCRdb keeps in-frame clones, though not all of them. The table lists 55,000 to 70,000 clones, around 80% of them singletons. The sample comprised blood. The receptors originated from a person aged 35 to 50 with breast cancer. Both conserved end residues are part of each CDR3. The D gene is left open where the match is weak. Size values are once, few and many counts, or a class for expanded clones, and some rows have none.

CDR3 protein	CDR3 DNA	clone size	V gene	J gene	D gene
CASSSYDSGGYTF	TGTGCCAGCAGCTCTTACGACAGTGGCGGCTACACCTTC	few	TRBV7-8	TRBJ1-2	NA
CASSFLQGFGNTIYF	TGTGCCAGCAGCTTCTTACAGGGATTTGGAAACACCATATATTTT	NA	TRBV7-8	TRBJ1-3	NA
CASTLQGRYTEAFF	TGTGCCAGCACCTTACAGGGGAGGTACACTGAAGCTTTCTTT	NA	TRBV28	TRBJ1-1	TRBD1
CASSLTSGEQYF	TGTGCCAGCAGCCTTACTAGCGGCGAGCAGTACTTC	NA	TRBV28	TRBJ2-7	TRBD2
CATSRLAGRETQYF	TGTGCCACTTCACGACTAGCGGGAAGGGAGACCCAGTACTTC	NA	TRBV15	TRBJ2-5	TRBD2
CASSSDREQETQYF	TGTGCCAGCAGCTCCGACAGGGAACAAGAGACCCAGTACTTC	NA	TRBV13	TRBJ2-5	TRBD1
CASSPPGGPYAGELFF	TGTGCCAGCTCACCCCCGGGAGGGCCTTACGCCGGGGAGCTGTTTTTT	NA	TRBV18	TRBJ2-2	TRBD2
CASGWGQPQHF	TGTGCCAGCGGATGGGGGCAGCCCCAGCATTTT	NA	TRBV6-1	TRBJ1-5	NA
CASSQDAGANYGYTF	TGCGCCAGCAGCCAAGATGCAGGAGCGAACTATGGCTACACCTTC	NA	TRBV4-1	TRBJ1-2	NA
CASSLLGGPGYTF	TGTGCCAGCAGTTTATTAGGGGGCCCTGGCTACACCTTC	NA	TRBV28	TRBJ1-2	TRBD1
CASSQDLKGGYTF	TGCGCCAGCAGCCAAGATCTCAAGGGCGGCTACACCTTC	NA	TRBV4-1	TRBJ1-2	NA
CASKRQGGNQPQHF	TGTGCCAGCAAACGACAGGGTGGCAATCAGCCCCAGCATTTT	NA	TRBV2	TRBJ1-5	TRBD1
CASSLGRLGHQYF	TGTGCCAGCAGCTTGGGTAGGCTGGGTCACCAGTACTTC	NA	TRBV5-6	TRBJ2-5	NA
CASKRDGYTGELFF	TGTGCCTCGAAAAGAGACGGGTACACCGGGGAGCTGTTTTTT	few	TRBV15	TRBJ2-2	NA
CASTAQGNTEAFF	TGTGCCAGCACCGCACAGGGGAACACTGAAGCTTTCTTT	few	TRBV2	TRBJ1-1	NA
CASSPPGTGALQPQHF	TGTGCCAGCTCACCTCCCGGGACAGGGGCACTGCAGCCCCAGCATTTT	NA	TRBV18	TRBJ1-5	TRBD1
CASRTGLLNTEAFF	TGTGCCAGTAGGACGGGACTCTTGAACACTGAAGCTTTCTTT	NA	TRBV19	TRBJ1-1	NA
CASSAGGEFTEAFF	TGTGCCAGCAGCGCGGGAGGGGAGTTCACTGAAGCTTTCTTT	once	TRBV7-9	TRBJ1-1	NA
CASNNWDEQFF	TGTGCCAGCAATAACTGGGATGAGCAGTTCTTC	NA	TRBV6-1	TRBJ2-1	NA
CASSLTSGQGKYGYTF	TGTGCCAGCAGTCTCACCTCGGGACAGGGGAAGTATGGCTACACCTTC	NA	TRBV28	TRBJ1-2	TRBD1
CASTLTGFGTEAFF	TGTGCCAGCACCTTGACAGGCTTCGGCACTGAAGCTTTCTTT	NA	TRBV6-1	TRBJ1-1	NA
CAWSAVLGLAGAYEQYF	TGTGCCTGGAGCGCCGTACTGGGACTAGCGGGAGCTTACGAGCAGTACTTC	NA	TRBV30	TRBJ2-7	TRBD2
CASSPPGFRGYTF	TGTGCCAGCTCACCACCAGGGTTTCGCGGCTACACCTTC	NA	TRBV18	TRBJ1-2	NA
CASSPLGLAVNIQYF	TGTGCCAGCAGCCCATTGGGGCTAGCGGTAAACATTCAGTACTTC	NA	TRBV7-9	TRBJ2-4	TRBD2
CASRAPRTSGNTGELFF	TGTGCCAGCAGGGCTCCCAGGACTAGCGGCAACACCGGGGAGCTGTTTTTT	NA	TRBV2	TRBJ2-2	TRBD2
CASSLALGQGLQETQYF	TGTGCCAGCAGCTTAGCCCTCGGACAGGGCTTACAAGAGACCCAGTACTTC	NA	TRBV11-1	TRBJ2-5	TRBD1
CASSQDTWVGEQYF	TGCGCCAGCAGCCAAGATACGTGGGTGGGTGAGCAGTACTTC	NA	TRBV4-1	TRBJ2-5	NA
CASSGRTGGGTEAFF	TGTGCCAGCAGCGGCCGGACAGGGGGAGGCACTGAAGCTTTCTTT	once	TRBV5-5	TRBJ1-1	TRBD1
CASSQRGMNTEAFF	TGCGCCAGCAGCCAACGAGGTATGAACACTGAAGCTTTCTTT	NA	TRBV4-1	TRBJ1-1	NA
CASSAFGTSFDTQYF	TGCGCCAGCAGTGCCTTCGGGACTAGTTTTGATACGCAGTATTTT	once	TRBV10-1	TRBJ2-3	TRBD2
CASSLLSFGRANTGELFF	TGTGCCAGCAGCCTCTTGAGTTTCGGCAGGGCCAACACCGGGGAGCTGTTTTTT	NA	TRBV7-9	TRBJ2-2	NA
CASSQLSEQYF	TGCGCCAGCAGCCAACTATCCGAGCAGTACTTC	NA	TRBV4-1	TRBJ2-7	NA
CASSSEVGTGSNQPQHF	TGTGCCAGCAGCTCGGAAGTAGGGACAGGGAGCAATCAGCCCCAGCATTTT	NA	TRBV5-5	TRBJ1-5	TRBD1
CASSYSPGGRGYEQYF	TGTGCCAGCAGTTATTCCCCGGGCGGGAGAGGGTACGAGCAGTACTTC	NA	TRBV6-5	TRBJ2-7	TRBD2
CASSVDMVGEQFF	TGTGCCAGCAGCGTAGACATGGTGGGTGAGCAGTTCTTC	few	TRBV9	TRBJ2-1	NA
CASSDRGSPNEKLFF	TGCGCCAGCAGTGACAGGGGATCGCCTAATGAAAAACTGTTTTTT	NA	TRBV10-2	TRBJ1-4	NA
CASRISGSYNEQFF	TGCGCCAGCAGGATTAGCGGATCCTACAATGAGCAGTTCTTC	NA	TRBV5-1	TRBJ2-1	NA
CASSTGDSYEQYF	TGTGCCAGTAGTACGGGGGACAGCTACGAGCAGTACTTC	NA	TRBV19	TRBJ2-7	NA
CASGTSGRGELFF	TGCGCCAGCGGGACTAGCGGGAGAGGCGAGCTGTTTTTT	NA	TRBV10-1	TRBJ2-2	TRBD2
CASSRDPINYGYTF	TGTGCCAGCAGCCGGGACCCTATAAACTATGGCTACACCTTC	NA	TRBV5-4	TRBJ1-2	NA
CASRGDGVNTGELFF	TGCGCCAGCAGAGGTGACGGGGTGAACACCGGGGAGCTGTTTTTT	NA	TRBV10-2	TRBJ2-2	NA
CASSDSQAGEVDTQYF	TGTGCCAGCAGTGACTCCCAAGCGGGAGAAGTAGATACGCAGTATTTT	few	TRBV6-4	TRBJ2-3	TRBD2
CASSSGPLQETQYF	TGTGCCAGCAGCTCGGGACCTCTCCAAGAGACCCAGTACTTC	NA	TRBV9	TRBJ2-5	NA
CASSQGLAGSYEQYF	TGTGCCAGCAGCCAAGGACTAGCGGGCTCCTACGAGCAGTACTTC	medium-sized	TRBV4-2	TRBJ2-7	TRBD2
CASKRAGGSSSYNEQFF	TGCGCCAGCAAGAGAGCGGGAGGGTCGAGCTCCTACAATGAGCAGTTCTTC	NA	TRBV5-1	TRBJ2-1	TRBD2
CASSDSGTGGYEQYF	TGTGCCAGCAGCGATTCCGGGACAGGGGGATACGAGCAGTACTTC	NA	TRBV21-1	TRBJ2-7	NA
CASRISTSGSLYNEQFF	TGTGCCAGCAGGATATCAACTAGCGGGAGCCTCTACAATGAGCAGTTCTTC	NA	TRBV28	TRBJ2-1	TRBD2
CASGTGPEDTQYF	TGTGCCAGCGGGACAGGGCCAGAGGATACGCAGTATTTT	NA	TRBV6-1	TRBJ2-3	TRBD1
CASSLQGAGANVLTF	TGTGCCAGCAGCTTGCAAGGAGCTGGGGCCAACGTCCTGACTTTC	NA	TRBV5-8	TRBJ2-6	NA
CASSLKLGTVYGYTF	TGTGCCAGCAGTTTAAAGCTCGGGACAGTCTATGGCTACACCTTC	NA	TRBV27	TRBJ1-2	TRBD1